This TCR beta chain was recorded in a study of neurological immune-mediated disorders. Study-level results: Multiple sclerosis was found to have the least TCR clonal expansion, below healthy controls, and HTLV-1-associated myelopathy the most. No expanded-clone CDR3 amino acid sequence recurred across subjects, suggesting private TCR-beta repertoires.

Germline lookup yields CDR1 MNHNS and CDR2 SASEGT. V gave up 3 bases and J gave up 3 bases, with 12 bases separating them. The CDR3 extends over 14 amino acids. Time point of the sample: longitudinal time-point 3. 5'RACE employing 10-nucleotide random UMIs yielded the cDNA. Each CDR3 protein gets one entry after TCRdb re-called the 5' RACE reads with MiXCR. The repertoire consists of approximately 50,000 distinct CDR3 sequences, with 6.5% to 8.5% occurring once and the leading ten covering roughly 2%. About this clonotype itself: No antigen is known for it.

The J gene is TRBJ2-7, the V gene TRBV6-1; D gene unclear. The source is a woman between 35 and 50 years old in good health. Material for sequencing was PBMCs. The DNA for the CDR3 is TGTGCCAGCAGTGAGCGGCCTCCTGACTACGAGCAGTACTTC. Its protein is CASSERPPDYEQYF.